This TCR beta chain was captured by sequencing in a study of CD8 T cells in ankylosing spondylitis. Via MiXCR, TCRdb re-called the 5' RACE reads, giving one row per CDR3 protein. Counted here are 250,000 to 400,000 distinct CDR3 sequences, 11% occurring once; the ten biggest clones make up roughly 9%. Study-wide results and limits: In ankylosing spondylitis patients, matched synovial fluid reportedly showed significant enrichment of disease-linked clones.

V lost 8 bases, J lost 9 bases, and 10 bases stayed unmatched. The CDR3 runs to 14 residues. Regarding this clonotype: As yet, its antigen is unknown.

This clonotype was obtained from a female donor with ankylosing spondylitis or in good health (not recorded which). Sequencing was carried out using blood, either unsorted or a sorted T cell fraction (not recorded which). The genes are TRBV12-3 or TRBV12-4 and TRBJ1-6; 7 positions agree with TRBD1. For the CDR3, the DNA is TGTGCCAGCGTTTTCAGGGGGGAAACTTCACCCCTCCACTTT. Amino acid sequence: CASVFRGETSPLHF.